This TCR beta chain stems from a study of T cells in Graves' hyperthyroidism and ophthalmopathy. Findings and limits, study-wide: A model built on 13 V-J features separated ophthalmopathy from stable hyperthyroidism.

RNA transcripts gave rise to amplified TCR beta CDR3 regions. During a first-round RT-PCR of the TCR CDR3, the HTBI primer set was used. A single record per CDR3 protein comes from TCRdb applying MiXCR to the multiplex PCR reads. Here the sample spans about 350,000 distinct CDR3 sequences, about 14% being singletons. Concerning this clonotype itself: The antigen is undetermined.

Calling Graves' hyperthyroidism stable meant ophthalmopathy did not progress within 18 months. This sequence was found in a woman in her twenties or thirties with Graves' hyperthyroidism. Sequences were obtained from blood.

CDR3 nucleotide sequence: TGTGCCAGCAGTCCCGGACTGCCCTACAATGAGCAGTTCTTC. It encodes CASSPGLPYNEQFF. The V gene is TRBV6-5, the J gene TRBJ2-1; D might be TRBD2 (5 bases). This CDR3 spans 14 amino acids. Germline V gene lookup returns CDR1 MNHEY and CDR2 SVGAGI. With 5 bases removed from V and 2 bases from J, the gap between germline ends came to 10 bases.